Sequencing of this T cell receptor (beta chain) was carried out in a study of shared clonotypes between healthy human individuals. Notes on this clone: Antigen: not known.

The data were produced by immunoSEQ multiplex PCR, yet TCRdb's version contains in-frame clones alone and is incomplete. This table has 1,400,000 or so clones, less than 99% appearing once. Adult donors, all healthy and HIV-negative, had no recent acute infections or vaccinations. The CDR3 consists of 15 residues. V trimming: 4 bases; J trimming: 1 base; junction bases outside the gene matches: 7. Per the germline V gene, CDR1 is SGHRS and CDR2 is YFSETQ. General study results and limits: Large depth notwithstanding, sorted-subset sequencing proved incomplete by rarefaction.

The material sequenced was naive CD4+ T cells sorted from blood. The subset denotes: CD45RA+ positively selected. This clonotype originated in a young man in good health. The chain recombines TRBV5-1 with TRBJ1-1; TRBD1 matches 7 bases. DNA of the CDR3: TGCGCCAGCAGCGTGACAGGGTCTCCGAACACTGAAGCTTTCTTT. Its protein product is CASSVTGSPNTEAFF.